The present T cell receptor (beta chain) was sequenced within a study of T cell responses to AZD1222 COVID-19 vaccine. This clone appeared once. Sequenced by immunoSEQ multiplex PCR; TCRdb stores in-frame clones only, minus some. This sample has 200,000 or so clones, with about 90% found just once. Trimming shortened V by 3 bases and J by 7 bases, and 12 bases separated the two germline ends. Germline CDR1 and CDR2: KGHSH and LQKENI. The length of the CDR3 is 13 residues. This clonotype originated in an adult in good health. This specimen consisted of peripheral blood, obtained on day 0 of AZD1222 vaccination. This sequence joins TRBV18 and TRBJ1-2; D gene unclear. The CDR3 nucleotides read TGTGCCAGCTCACCGAAGACGGAGGCTGGCTACACCTTC. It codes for CASSPKTEAGYTF.